The 19 T cell receptor beta chains listed next were all sequenced from one sample in a study of T cells in Graves' hyperthyroidism and ophthalmopathy. Amplified regions were TCR beta CDR3 sequences from RNA transcripts. First-round RT-PCR of the TCR CDR3 relied on the HTBI primer set. TCRdb reprocessed the multiplex PCR reads via MiXCR and lists one record per CDR3 protein. Here the sample spans about 600,000 distinct CDR3 sequences, roughly 15% being singletons. Sequencing input: blood. These receptors originate from a woman aged 40 to 50 with Graves' ophthalmopathy.

This clonotype was seen at least ten times. The DNA of the CDR3 is TGTGCCAGCAGCCCCACCTCCCAAGAGACCCAGTACTTC. Protein product: CASSPTSQETQYF. The V and J genes are TRBV7-2 and TRBJ2-5; D is unclear. The germline V gene has CDR1 SGHTA and CDR2 FQGNSA. The CDR3 contains 13 residues. Trimming took off 5 bases at V and 1 base at J, with 8 bases between the two ends. The variable domain in full, completed from reference TRBV7-2 and TRBJ2-5, reads GAGVSQSPSNKVTEKGKDVELRCDPISGHTALYWYRQSLGQGLEFLIYFQGNSAPDKSGLPSDRFSAERTGGSVSTLTIQRTQQEDSAVYLCASSPTSQETQYFGPGTRLLVL.

J is TRBJ2-6 and V is TRBV7-9; D could derive from TRBD1 or TRBD2 (5 bases each). Trimming left V 1 base short and J 0 bases short, with 7 bases between. In germline, CDR1 is SEHNR, CDR2 FQNEAQ (reference sequence). There are 16 residues in the CDR3. CDR3 nucleotides: TGTGCCAGCAGCTTAGGGGGGAACTCTGGGGCCAACGTCCTGACTTTC. Residues: CASSLGGNSGANVLTF. Looking up the rest from reference TRBV7-9 and TRBJ2-6 gives the full variable domain: DTGVSQNPRHKITKRGQNVTFRCDPISEHNRLYWYRQTLGQGPEFLTYFQNEAQLEKSRLLSDRFSAERPKGSFSTLEIQRTEQGDSAMYLCASSLGGNSGANVLTFGAGSRLTVL.

This clonotype showed up many times. The V call is TRBV27, the J call TRBJ2-1; 7 bases agree with TRBD2. J gave up 2 bases and V 5 bases, and 9 bases lay outside the gene matches. The CDR3 totals 16 residues. Per the germline V gene, CDR1 is MNHEY and CDR2 is SMNVEV (reference sequence). The CDR3, as DNA: TGTGCCAGCAGTCCCCTCGTGGCGGGGGCCTACAATGAGCAGTTCTTC. It is translated as CASSPLVAGAYNEQFF.

The chain employs TRBV3-1 and TRBJ1-5, with D unresolved. Germline V gene lookup returns CDR1 LGHDT and CDR2 YNNKEL (reference sequence). V lost 1 base to trimming and J lost 9 bases, with 10 bases between them. The CDR3 sequence is 13 residues long. CDR3 in amino acids: CASSQGAHAPQHF. The CDR3 DNA reads as TGTGCCAGCAGCCAAGGGGCCCACGCGCCCCAGCATTTT.

This clonotype has at least ten counts. This CDR3 reads CSARDGGRVGTEAFF. DNA of the CDR3: TGCAGTGCTAGAGATGGAGGGCGGGTTGGGACTGAAGCTTTCTTT. The chain carries TRBV20-1 and TRBJ1-1; D remains unclear. CDR3 length: 15 amino acids. The V end was cut by 0 bases, the J end by 5 bases, with 16 bases between. Germline CDR1 and CDR2: DFQATT and SNEGSKA (reference sequence).

The chain uses TRBV15 and TRBJ2-7; TRBD2 agrees at 9 bases. This CDR3 contains 16 residues. Trimming removed 3 bases from V and 2 bases from J; junction bases left unmatched: 8. Germline CDR1 is LNHNV and CDR2 is YYDKDF (reference sequence). The CDR3 DNA follows: TGTGCCACCAGCAGGAAAAGAGCGGGAGGTACCTACGAGCAGTACTTC. Its translation: CATSRKRAGGTYEQYF. The full variable domain, in which reference TRBV15 and TRBJ2-7 provide the parts outside the CDR3, is DAMVIQNPRYQVTQFGKPVTLSCSQTLNHNVMYWYQQKSSQAPKLLFHYYDKDFNNEADTPDNFQSRRPNTSFCFLDIRSPGLGDTAMYLCATSRKRAGGTYEQYFGPGTRLTVT.

This clonotype has ten or more counts. J is TRBJ1-1 and V is TRBV11-2, with 8 nucleotides matching TRBD1. Germline V gives CDR1 SGHAT, CDR2 FQNNGV. With 6 bases clipped from V and 5 bases from J, the junction kept 5 bases outside the gene matches. The CDR3 is 13 residues long. CDR3 in DNA: TGTGCCAGCAGGCTCCGGGACAGGACTGAAGCTTTCTTT. It codes for CASRLRDRTEAFF.

For this clonotype: At one end, the junction sequence differs from germline, possibly due to a read error. The rearrangement joins TRBV7-9 to TRBJ2-1; D not resolved. CDR1 and CDR2 from the germline V gene are SEHNR and FQNEAQ (reference sequence). This CDR3 contains 11 residues. This chain's CDR3 is CANSFLYEQFF. DNA for the CDR3: TGTGCCAACAGCTTCCTATATGAGCAGTTCTTC.

The table lists this clonotype with many counts. The gene calls are TRBV20-1 and TRBJ1-4, with 8 bases aligning to TRBD1. Germline loops: CDR1 DFQATT, CDR2 SNEGSKA (reference sequence). The CDR3 is 13 residues long. The V and J ends lost 3 bases and 7 bases, in that order; junction bases with no gene match: 4. The CDR3 sequence: CSARVDRAEKLFF. The CDR3 DNA follows: TGCAGTGCTAGGGTGGACAGGGCTGAAAAACTGTTTTTT.

With respect to this clonotype: With a much larger clone just one base away, this may be a read error. This rearrangement joins TRBV5-1 to TRBJ2-7; D gene uncertain. The germline gives CDR1 SGHRS, CDR2 YFSETQ. The CDR3 has 12 residues. CDR3 residues: CAGSSQSYEQYF. The CDR3 nucleotides are TGCGCCGGCAGCTCACAGAGCTACGAGCAGTACTTC. The full variable domain, in which reference TRBV5-1 and TRBJ2-7 provide the parts outside the CDR3, is KAGVTQTPRYLIKTRGQQVTLSCSPISGHRSVSWYQQTPGQGLQFLFEYFSETQRNKGNFPGRFSGRQFSNSRSEMNVSTLELGDSALYLCAGSSQSYEQYFGPGTRLTVT.

This clonotype was seen ten or more times. The rearrangement links TRBV6-1 to TRBJ1-1; D is ambiguous. This CDR3 is 13 amino acids long. CDR1 MNHNS and CDR2 SASEGT come from the germline V gene. The germline V and J ends were trimmed by 1 base and 8 bases, with 11 bases remaining between them. In nucleotides, the CDR3 is TGTGCCAGCAGTGAAGGGGAATCAGCAGAAGCTTTCTTT. Translation gives CASSEGESAEAFF.

The CDR3 region has the DNA TGCAGTGCCGCGCTAGCCTCTGGGGCCAACGTCCTGACTTTC. Its translation: CSAALASGANVLTF. The V gene is TRBV20-1, the J gene TRBJ2-6; D might be TRBD2 (5 bases). The CDR3 totals 14 residues. Germline-derived CDR1 and CDR2 are DFQATT and SNEGSKA (reference sequence). Trimming shortened V by 6 bases and J by 0 bases, and 9 bases separated the two germline ends.

CDR3 loop: CATSSPGQNQETQYF. In nucleotides, the CDR3 is TGTGCCACCAGCAGTCCCGGACAGAACCAAGAGACCCAGTACTTC. The gene calls are TRBV15 and TRBJ2-5, with D tentatively TRBD1 (6 bases). The CDR3 runs 15 residues. The V and J ends lost 3 bases and 0 bases respectively, with 11 bases between them. The germline V gene has CDR1 LNHNV and CDR2 YYDKDF (reference sequence).

Worth noting for this clonotype: Just one base apart from a much larger clone, this may be a read error. This chain links TRBV6-4 with TRBJ1-5; no definite D call. Germline V gene sequence: CDR1 MRHNA, CDR2 SNTAGT. The CDR3 is 13 residues long. With 3 bases removed from V and 3 bases from J, the gap between germline ends came to 6 bases. This chain's CDR3 is CASSEGFNQPQHF. The CDR3 nucleotides read TGTGCCAGCAGTGAAGGGTTCAATCAGCCCCAGCATTTT.

The sample holds a few counts of this clonotype. The chain recombines TRBV18 with TRBJ1-5; possible D gene TRBD1, 5 bases. Deletions cut 3 bases from V and 4 bases from J, with 16 bases between. CDR1 is KGHSH and CDR2 is LQKENI in the germline V gene. The CDR3 is made up of 16 amino acids. The CDR3 DNA follows: TGTGCCAGCTCACCGGGAAAGGACAAGGGGAATCAGCCCCAGCATTTT. Encoded protein: CASSPGKDKGNQPQHF.

The chain couples TRBV4-1 to TRBJ1-1; perhaps TRBD1 as D (6 bases). The CDR3 sequence is 13 residues long. Per the germline V gene, CDR1 is MGHRA and CDR2 is YSYEKL. Trimming stripped 1 base from V and 8 bases from J, with 11 bases between. CDR3 loop: CASSQGGADEAFF. CDR3 nucleotide sequence: TGCGCCAGCAGCCAAGGGGGGGCAGACGAAGCTTTCTTT.

Many counts were recorded for this clonotype. CDR3 in DNA: TGTGCCATCAAGGGAGGCCCCACGGCGGATGGCTACACCTTC. It codes for CAIKGGPTADGYTF. The rearrangement uses TRBV10-3 and TRBJ1-2; D not certain. CDR3 length: 14 amino acids. The germline V and J ends were trimmed by 7 bases and 6 bases, with 18 bases remaining between them. CDR1 and CDR2 from the germline V gene are ENHRY and SYGVKD.

The table lists this clonotype with many counts. The chain employs TRBV28 and TRBJ1-1; D gene ambiguous. V lost 6 bases and J 11 bases, leaving 19 bases between the germline ends. The V gene's germline CDR1 is MDHEN and CDR2 SYDVKM. This CDR3 comprises 13 residues. The DNA for the CDR3 is TGTGCCAGCAGACCATCCTATGAGGGTTACGCTTTCTTT. This encodes CASRPSYEGYAFF.

This clonotype has ten or more counts. The genes are TRBV2 and TRBJ1-6; 9 bases map to TRBD1. The J segment lost 5 bases and the V segment lost 7 bases, leaving 6 bases of the junction unmatched. Germline-derived CDR1 and CDR2 are SNHLY and FYNNEI. The length of the CDR3 is 15 residues. CDR3 bases: TGTGCCAGCACCGGGACAGGGTTGGATAATTCACCCCTCCACTTT. It yields the protein CASTGTGLDNSPLHF.